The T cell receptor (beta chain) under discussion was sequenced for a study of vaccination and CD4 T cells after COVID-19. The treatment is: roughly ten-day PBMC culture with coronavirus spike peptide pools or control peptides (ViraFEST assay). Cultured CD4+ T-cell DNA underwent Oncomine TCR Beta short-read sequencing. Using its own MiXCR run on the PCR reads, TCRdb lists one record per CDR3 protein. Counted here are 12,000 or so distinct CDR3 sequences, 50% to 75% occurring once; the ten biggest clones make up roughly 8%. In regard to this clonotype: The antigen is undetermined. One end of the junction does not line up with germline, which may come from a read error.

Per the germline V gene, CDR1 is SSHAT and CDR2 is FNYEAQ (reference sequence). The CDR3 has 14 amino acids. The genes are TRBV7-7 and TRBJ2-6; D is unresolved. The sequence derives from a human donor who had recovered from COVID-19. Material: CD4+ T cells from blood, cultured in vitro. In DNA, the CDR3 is TGTGCTAGCAGCCTATACTCTGGGGCCAACGTCCTGACTTTC. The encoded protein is CASSLYSGANVLTF.